One sample yielded the 3 T cell receptor beta chains listed below, sequenced in a study of T cells in Graves' hyperthyroidism and ophthalmopathy. Researchers amplified the TCR beta CDR3 regions from RNA transcripts. First-round RT-PCR targeting the TCR CDR3 was performed with the HTBI primer set. TCRdb analysed the multiplex PCR reads with MiXCR anew, one entry per CDR3 protein. The sample gives 200,000 to 250,000 distinct CDR3 sequences, 16% of which show up once; about 29% is in the top ten. The material sequenced was blood. Receptors originate from a woman under 30 with Graves' ophthalmopathy.

This clonotype was seen repeatedly, ten times or more. V usage is TRBV10-3 and J usage is TRBJ2-3; 13 bases match TRBD2. CDR3 size: 16 residues. In germline, CDR1 is ENHRY, CDR2 SYGVKD. The V and J ends lost 3 bases and 4 bases, in that order; junction bases with no gene match: 4. For the CDR3, the DNA is TGTGCCATCAGTGAAGGTACTAGCGGGGGGGCAGATACGCAGTATTTT. Encoded protein: CAISEGTSGGADTQYF.

This clonotype was recorded at least ten times. This chain links TRBV24-1 with TRBJ2-2; unclear D gene. The germline V gene encodes CDR1 KGHDR and CDR2 SFDVKD. CDR3 length: 16 amino acids. V shed 4 bases and J shed 3 bases, with 14 bases lying between them. The CDR3, as DNA: TGTGCCACCAGTGACCCGGACGGACCGGACACCGGGGAGCTGTTTTTT. Protein: CATSDPDGPDTGELFF.

This clonotype came up many times. This rearrangement joins TRBV6-1 to TRBJ2-7; weak D call: TRBD1 (5 bases). The CDR3 has 14 residues. Germline CDR1 and CDR2: MNHNS and SASEGT. V gave up 3 bases and J gave up 2 bases, with 11 bases separating them. As DNA, the CDR3 is TGTGCCAGCAGTGACAGGGTAGGCACCTACGAGCAGTACTTC. It is translated as CASSDRVGTYEQYF.